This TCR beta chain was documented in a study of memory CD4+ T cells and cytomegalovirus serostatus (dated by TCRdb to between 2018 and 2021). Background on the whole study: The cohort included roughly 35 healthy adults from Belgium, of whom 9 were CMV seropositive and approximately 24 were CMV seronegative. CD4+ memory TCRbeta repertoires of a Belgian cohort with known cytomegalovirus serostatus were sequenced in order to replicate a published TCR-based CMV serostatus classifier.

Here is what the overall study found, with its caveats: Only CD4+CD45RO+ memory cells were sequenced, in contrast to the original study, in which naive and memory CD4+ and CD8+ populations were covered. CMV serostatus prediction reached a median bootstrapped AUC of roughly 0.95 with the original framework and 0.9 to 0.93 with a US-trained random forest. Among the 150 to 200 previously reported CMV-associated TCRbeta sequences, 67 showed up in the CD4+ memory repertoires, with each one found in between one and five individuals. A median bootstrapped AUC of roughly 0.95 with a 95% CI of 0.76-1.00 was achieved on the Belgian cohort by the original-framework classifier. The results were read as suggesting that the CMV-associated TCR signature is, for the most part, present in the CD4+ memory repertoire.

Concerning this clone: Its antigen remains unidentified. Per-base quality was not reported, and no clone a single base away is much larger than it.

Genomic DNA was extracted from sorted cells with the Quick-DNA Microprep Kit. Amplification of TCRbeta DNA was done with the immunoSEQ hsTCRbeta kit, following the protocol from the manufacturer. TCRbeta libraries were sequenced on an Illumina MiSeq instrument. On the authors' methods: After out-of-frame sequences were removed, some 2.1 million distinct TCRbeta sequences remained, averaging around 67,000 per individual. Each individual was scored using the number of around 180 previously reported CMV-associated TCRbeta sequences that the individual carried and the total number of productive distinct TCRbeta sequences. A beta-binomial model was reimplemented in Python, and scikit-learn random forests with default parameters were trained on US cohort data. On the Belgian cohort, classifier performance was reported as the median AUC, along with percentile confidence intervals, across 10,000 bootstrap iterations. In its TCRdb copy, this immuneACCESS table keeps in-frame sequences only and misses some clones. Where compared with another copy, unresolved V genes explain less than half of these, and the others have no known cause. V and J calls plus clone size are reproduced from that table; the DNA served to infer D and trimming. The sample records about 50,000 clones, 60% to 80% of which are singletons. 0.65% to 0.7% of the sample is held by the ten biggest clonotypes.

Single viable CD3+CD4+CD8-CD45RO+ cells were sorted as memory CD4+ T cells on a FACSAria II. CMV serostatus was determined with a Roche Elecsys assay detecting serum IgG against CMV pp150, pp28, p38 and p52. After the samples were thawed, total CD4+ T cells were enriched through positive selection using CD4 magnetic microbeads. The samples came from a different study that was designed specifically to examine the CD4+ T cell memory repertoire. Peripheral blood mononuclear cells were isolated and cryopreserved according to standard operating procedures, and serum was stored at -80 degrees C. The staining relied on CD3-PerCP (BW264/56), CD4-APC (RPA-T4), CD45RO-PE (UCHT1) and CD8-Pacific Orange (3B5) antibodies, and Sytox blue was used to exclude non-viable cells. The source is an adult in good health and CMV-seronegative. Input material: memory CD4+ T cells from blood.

The CDR3 protein: CASSARGKMNTEAFF. The nucleotides are TGTGCCAGCAGTGCAAGGGGAAAGATGAACACTGAAGCTTTCTTT. The chain joins TRBV2 to TRBJ1-1, and possibly TRBD1, on 5 matching bases. Including the terminal cysteine and phenylalanine, the CDR3 comprises 15 residues. CDR3 DNA only is kept here, 45 bases in frame from base 1. Deletion took 4 bases off V and 0 bases off J, with a span of 12 bases between the germline ends. CDR1 and CDR2 were assigned from the germline V gene as SNHLY and FYNNEI.